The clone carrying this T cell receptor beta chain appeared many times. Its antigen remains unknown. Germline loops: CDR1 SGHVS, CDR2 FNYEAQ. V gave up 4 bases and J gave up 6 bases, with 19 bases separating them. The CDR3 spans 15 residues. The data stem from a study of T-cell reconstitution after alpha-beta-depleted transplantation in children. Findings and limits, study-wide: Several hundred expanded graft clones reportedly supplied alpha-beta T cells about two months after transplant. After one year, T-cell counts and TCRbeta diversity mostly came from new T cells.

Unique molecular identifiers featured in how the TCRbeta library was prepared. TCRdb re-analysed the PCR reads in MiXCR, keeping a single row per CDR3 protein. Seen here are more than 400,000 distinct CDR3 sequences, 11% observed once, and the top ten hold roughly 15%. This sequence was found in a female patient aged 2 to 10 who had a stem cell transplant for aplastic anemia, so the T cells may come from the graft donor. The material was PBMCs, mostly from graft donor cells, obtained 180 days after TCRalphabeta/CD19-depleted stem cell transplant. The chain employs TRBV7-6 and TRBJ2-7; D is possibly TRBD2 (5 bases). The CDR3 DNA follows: TGTGCCAGCAGCTACACGGACTTTCCTGACGGCGAGCAGTACTTC. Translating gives CASSYTDFPDGEQYF.